These T cell receptor beta chains were read from a single sample in a study of cytomegalovirus exposure and HLA in healthy donors. Assay used: immunoSEQ multiplex PCR; TCRdb lists only in-frame clones, some missing. The table lists 70,000 to 85,000 clones. The source material was PBMCs. Receptor source: a female donor in good health and CMV-seropositive. The CDR3 runs from the conserved cysteine through the conserved F or W. A D gene is named only where the DNA matches it firmly.

- | TRBJ1-2 | TRBV27 | 16 | TGTGCCAGCAGTTTATCTCCCGGGGGGCGCCCCTATGGCTACACCTTC | CASSLSPGGRPYGYTF
- | TRBJ1-5 | TRBV7-9 | 15 | TGTGCCAGCAGTCCACCCGGGGACAACAATCAGCCCCAGCATTTT | CASSPPGDNNQPQHF
- | TRBJ2-7 | TRBV7-6 | 12 | TGTGCCAGCAGCTTCGGGGGAGGAGAGCAGTACTTC | CASSFGGGEQYF
- | TRBJ2-2 | TRBV18 | 14 | TGTGCCAGCTCCCGGGACTTGAACACCGGGGAGCTGTTTTTT | CASSRDLNTGELFF
- | TRBJ2-1 | TRBV19 | 15 | TGTGCCAGTAGTATATACTCTAGCTCCTACAATGAGCAGTTCTTC | CASSIYSSSYNEQFF
- | TRBJ2-5 | TRBV6-1 | 11 | TGTGCCAGCAGAAGAGGAGAGACCCAGTACTTC | CASRRGETQYF
TRBD2 | TRBJ2-7 | TRBV5-6 | 14 | TGTGCCAGCAGCTTCCCCGGACTAGCTAGCGAGCAGTACTTC | CASSFPGLASEQYF
- | TRBJ2-2 | TRBV7-9 | 16 | TGTGCCAGCAGCTTACTGCGGGAACGGGCCACCGGGGAGCTGTTTTTT | CASSLLRERATGELFF
- | TRBJ2-7 | TRBV6-7 | 13 | TGTGCCAGCGACGGGACACCCAACTACGAGCAGTACTTC | CASDGTPNYEQYF
- | TRBJ2-1 | TRBV9 | 15 | TGTGCCAGCAGCGTAGAAGGAGGGGGGGGCGACGAGCAGTTCTTC | CASSVEGGGGDEQFF
- | TRBJ2-4 | TRBV7-2 | 13 | TGTGCCAGCAGCTTGAGTGCGTATGAGATTCAGTACTTC | CASSLSAYEIQYF
- | TRBJ2-5 | TRBV19 | 12 | TGTGCCAGTAGTAGAAGCAAAGAGACCCAGTACTTC | CASSRSKETQYF
- | TRBJ2-5 | TRBV6-6 | 11 | TGTGCCAGCAGTCCGAGAGAGACCCAGTACTTC | CASSPRETQYF
- | TRBJ1-5 | TRBV2 | 15 | TGTGCCAGCAACCGCAGGGATGATAGCAATCAGCCCCAGCATTTT | CASNRRDDSNQPQHF
- | TRBJ2-4 | TRBV5-8 | 15 | TGTGCCAGCAGCTTAGGACAGCTAGCCAAAAACATTCAGTACTTC | CASSLGQLAKNIQYF
- | TRBJ1-2 | TRBV10-3 | 14 | TGTGCCATCAGTGAGACAGGAGTCGGCTATGGCTACACCTTC | CAISETGVGYGYTF
TRBD2 | TRBJ2-7 | TRBV7-8 | 17 | TGTGCCAGCAGCGTAGGAGCGGGGGGCAGGTTGACTTACGAGCAGTACTTC | CASSVGAGGRLTYEQYF
- | TRBJ2-7 | TRBV5-4 | 14 | TGTGCCAGCAGCTTACAGGGAGGGGTAGGCGAGCAGTACTTC | CASSLQGGVGEQYF
TRBD1 | TRBJ1-1 | TRBV27 | 14 | TGTGCCAGCAGTCCCTGGACAGGGCGCACTGAAGCTTTCTTT | CASSPWTGRTEAFF
TRBD2 | TRBJ2-7 | TRBV5-1 | 13 | TGCGCCAGCAGCAAGCGGGAGGGCTACGAGCAGTACTTC | CASSKREGYEQYF
TRBD1 | TRBJ2-4 | TRBV5-5 | 15 | TGTGCCAGCAGCTCAGGGGGAAGAGGCAAAAACATTCAGTACTTC | CASSSGGRGKNIQYF
- | TRBJ2-7 | TRBV7-2 | 16 | TGTGCCAGCAGCCAAGTAATGCGGGGCCAGCATTACGAGCAGTACTTC | CASSQVMRGQHYEQYF
TRBD1 | TRBJ1-1 | TRBV6-6 | 16 | TGTGCCAGCAGTCAATCTTCGACAGGGGGCGCCCGGGAAGCTTTCTTT | CASSQSSTGGAREAFF
- | TRBJ2-3 | TRBV29-1 | 14 | TGCAGCGTGGGGACTTCCACTGGCGCAGATACGCAGTATTTT | CSVGTSTGADTQYF
- | TRBJ2-1 | TRBV4-2 | 15 | TGTGCCAGCAGCCCTCTGGGGGCAGGATACAATGAGCAGTTCTTC | CASSPLGAGYNEQFF
TRBD1 | TRBJ1-1 | TRBV5-1 | 16 | TGCGCCAGCAGCCCGGGGACAGGAATCATGAACACTGAAGCTTTCTTT | CASSPGTGIMNTEAFF
- | TRBJ1-2 | TRBV28 | 14 | TGTGCCAGCAGTCCCAGAACAGTACCCTATGGCTACACCTTC | CASSPRTVPYGYTF
- | TRBJ2-1 | TRBV28 | 14 | TGTGCCGGCAGTTTATCGCTAGCAGCCCATGAGCAGTTCTTC | CAGSLSLAAHEQFF
TRBD1 | TRBJ2-5 | TRBV28 | 14 | TGTGCCAGCAGTCGACAGGGGGCTATGGAGACCCAGTACTTC | CASSRQGAMETQYF
TRBD2 | TRBJ2-7 | TRBV19 | 13 | TGTGCCAGTAGTGCGGGGGTAGGATACGAGCAGTACTTC | CASSAGVGYEQYF
- | TRBJ1-2 | TRBV29-1 | 11 | TGCAGCGTTGAATCCGCAGATGGCTACACCTTC | CSVESADGYTF
TRBD1 | TRBJ1-2 | TRBV7-2 | 19 | TGTGCCAGCAGCTTAGGTCGCAGGGGGCGTGTCGGGCCGACGGGAGGCTACACCTTC | CASSLGRRGRVGPTGGYTF
- | TRBJ2-7 | TRBV6-1 | 14 | TGTGCCAGCAGCCAGACAGTGCCTCCGTACGAGCAGTACTTC | CASSQTVPPYEQYF
TRBD1 | TRBJ1-2 | TRBV19 | 15 | TGTGCCAGTAGTATGACAGGGGGCTACAACTATGGCTACACCTTC | CASSMTGGYNYGYTF
- | TRBJ1-2 | TRBV10-3 | 11 | TGTGCCTCAACCGGGACTTATGGCTACACCTTC | CASTGTYGYTF
- | TRBJ1-1 | TRBV5-6 | 14 | TGTGCCAGCAGCTTAGCTGGGAGAGCCGGTGAAGCTTTCTTT | CASSLAGRAGEAFF
TRBD1 | TRBJ1-2 | TRBV6-5 | 15 | TGTGCCAGCAGCCTTATTAGCGGACAGGCCTATGGCTACACCTTC | CASSLISGQAYGYTF
- | TRBJ1-3 | TRBV4-2 | 17 | TGTGCCAGCAGCCAAGAGGCGGGGGCTGGTTATGGAAACACCATATATTTT | CASSQEAGAGYGNTIYF
- | TRBJ2-7 | TRBV5-4 | 15 | TGTGCCAGCAGCTTGGGGACAGATCTCTCCTACGAGCAGTACTTC | CASSLGTDLSYEQYF
- | TRBJ2-5 | TRBV27 | 14 | TGTGCCAGCTCTGCAGGTCCTCCCCGGGAGACCCAGTACTTC | CASSAGPPRETQYF
- | TRBJ1-4 | TRBV6-6 | 14 | TGTGCCAGCAGTTACCCAGGGGCAGGAGAAAAACTGTTTTTT | CASSYPGAGEKLFF
TRBD2 | TRBJ2-3 | TRBV5-1 | 16 | TGCGCCAGCAGCCAATTAGCGGGGGGCCGCGCAGATACGCAGTATTTT | CASSQLAGGRADTQYF
TRBD1 | TRBJ1-5 | TRBV25-1 | 15 | TGTGCCAGCAGTGATGGGACAGGGGATGTTCAGCCCCAGCATTTT | CASSDGTGDVQPQHF
TRBD1 | TRBJ2-1 | TRBV7-9 | 18 | TGTGCCAGCAGCTTAGTGGGATTTGGAAACAGGGGTGACAATGAGCAGTTCTTC | CASSLVGFGNRGDNEQFF
- | TRBJ1-3 | TRBV7-6 | 14 | TGTGCCAGCAGCTTAGCGGCCTCAGGAAACACCATATATTTT | CASSLAASGNTIYF
- | TRBJ1-1 | TRBV6-5 | 14 | TGTGCCAGCAGTTACGGGTCAGGGCATTCGGACGCTTTCTTT | CASSYGSGHSDAFF
TRBD1 | TRBJ2-3 | TRBV19 | 14 | TGTGCCAGTAGTACAGGACAGGGGCTGACAACGCAGTATTTT | CASSTGQGLTTQYF
- | TRBJ1-1 | TRBV29-1 | 15 | TGCAGCGTTGCTTTAGACGACAGAGTAAACACTGAAGCTTTCTTT | CSVALDDRVNTEAFF